The entry that follows covers one TCR beta chain sequence. Its antigen is undetermined. This specimen comes from a study of vaccination and CD4 T cells after COVID-19. Deletions cut 6 bases from V and 4 bases from J, with 6 bases between. CDR3 length equals 11 residues. In germline, CDR1 is LNHDA, CDR2 SQIVND (reference sequence). Cultured CD4+ T cell DNA underwent sequencing with the Oncomine TCR Beta short-read assay. Each CDR3 protein is one row after TCRdb ran MiXCR on the PCR reads. The sample holds 10,000 to 13,000 distinct CDR3 sequences, approximately 49% seen once. Treatment described: roughly 11-day PBMC culture with coronavirus spike peptide pools or control peptides (ViraFEST assay).

The TCR was taken from a human donor who had recovered from COVID-19. Sequencing input: CD4+ T cells from blood, cultured in vitro. The V and J genes are TRBV19 and TRBJ1-1; D not certain. The DNA of the CDR3 is TGTGCCAGTAGACAGAGCACTGAAGCTTTCTTT. Amino acids: CASRQSTEAFF.